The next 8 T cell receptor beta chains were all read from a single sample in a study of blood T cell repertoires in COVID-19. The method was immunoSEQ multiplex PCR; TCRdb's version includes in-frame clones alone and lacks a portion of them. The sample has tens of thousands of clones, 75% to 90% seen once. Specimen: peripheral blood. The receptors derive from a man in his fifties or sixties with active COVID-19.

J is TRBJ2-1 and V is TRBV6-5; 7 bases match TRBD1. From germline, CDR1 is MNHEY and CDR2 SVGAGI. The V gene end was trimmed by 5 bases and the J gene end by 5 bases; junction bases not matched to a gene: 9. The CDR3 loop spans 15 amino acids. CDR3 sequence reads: CASSRQGRRNNEQFF. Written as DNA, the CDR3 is TGTGCCAGCAGTCGACAGGGAAGGAGAAACAATGAGCAGTTCTTC.

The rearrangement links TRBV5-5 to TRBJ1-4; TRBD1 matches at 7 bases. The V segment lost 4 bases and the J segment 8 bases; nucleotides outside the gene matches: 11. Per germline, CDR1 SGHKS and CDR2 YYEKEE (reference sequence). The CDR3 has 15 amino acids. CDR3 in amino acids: CASSLSTGWGEKLFF. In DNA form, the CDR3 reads TGTGCCAGCAGCCTATCGACAGGGTGGGGAGAAAAACTGTTTTTT.

The CDR3: CAWSAPGGLREQYF. DNA for the CDR3: TGTGCCTGGAGTGCCCCAGGGGGCCTTCGCGAGCAGTACTTC. J is TRBJ2-7 and V is TRBV30; 8 positions agree with TRBD1. Germline-derived CDR1 and CDR2 are GTSNPN and SVGIG (reference sequence). V trimming: 1 base; J trimming: 6 bases; junction bases outside the gene matches: 8. The CDR3 spans 14 residues.

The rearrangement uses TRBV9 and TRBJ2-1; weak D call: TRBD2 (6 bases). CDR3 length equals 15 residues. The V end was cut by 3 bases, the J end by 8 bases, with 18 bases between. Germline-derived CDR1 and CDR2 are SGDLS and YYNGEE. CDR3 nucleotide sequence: TGTGCCAGCAGCGCCCGGGCCCTCGGCGGGGATGAGCAGTTCTTC. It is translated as CASSARALGGDEQFF.

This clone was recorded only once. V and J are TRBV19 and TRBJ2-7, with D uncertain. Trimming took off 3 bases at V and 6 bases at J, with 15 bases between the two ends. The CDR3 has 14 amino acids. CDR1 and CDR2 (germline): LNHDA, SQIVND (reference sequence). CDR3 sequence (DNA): TGTGCCAGTAGTATCTCTGGATCCAGGCGCGAGCAGTACTTC. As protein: CASSISGSRREQYF. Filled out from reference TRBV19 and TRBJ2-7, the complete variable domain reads DGGITQSPKYLFRKEGQNVTLSCEQNLNHDAMYWYRQDPGQGLRLIYYSQIVNDFQKGDIAEGYSVSREKKESFPLTVTSAQKNPTAFYLCASSISGSRREQYFGPGTRLTVT.

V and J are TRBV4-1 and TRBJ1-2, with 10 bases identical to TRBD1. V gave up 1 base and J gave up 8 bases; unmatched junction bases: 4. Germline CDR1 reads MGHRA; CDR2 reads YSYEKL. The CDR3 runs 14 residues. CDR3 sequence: CASSQVGTGAGYTF. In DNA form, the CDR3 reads TGCGCCAGCAGCCAAGTTGGGACAGGGGCGGGCTACACCTTC.

In DNA form, the CDR3 reads TGTGCCAGTAGTATAAAGACAGGGGCTCGGGAGCAGTACTTC. Translated, it gives CASSIKTGAREQYF. The chain has TRBV19 and TRBJ2-7, with 8 bases matching TRBD1. Looked up from germline, CDR1 is LNHDA and CDR2 is SQIVND (reference sequence). The CDR3 totals 14 residues. The ends lost 2 bases at V and 7 bases at J; junction bases unmatched: 7.

In DNA form, the CDR3 reads TGTGCCAGCAGCGTTAGACAGGGGGCAGGAGATACGCAGTATTTT. It is translated as CASSVRQGAGDTQYF. The chain is built from TRBV9 and TRBJ2-3; the match to TRBD1 covers 10 bases. The CDR3 sequence is 15 residues long. V shed 2 bases and J 5 bases; nucleotides not matched to a gene: 5. Germline V gives CDR1 SGDLS, CDR2 YYNGEE.